This T cell receptor (beta chain) is from a study of blood T cell repertoires in COVID-19. At the level of the study: Both acute and convalescent COVID-19 samples were obtained from the United States, Italy and Spain.

As processed by the authors: Reference gene primers were amplified, and this amplification served to estimate nucleated cell counts. TCRdb's table, derived via immunoSEQ multiplex PCR, lists solely in-frame clones and lacks some. The V and J calls and clone size were taken over from that table, and D and trimming were inferred from the DNA. The sample yields hundreds of thousands of clones, around 81% seen once. This clone was recorded a few times. Study members were between roughly 18 and 100 years old and lived in fewer than 30 US regions. There are 15 residues in the CDR3. V was clipped by 3 bases and J by 6 bases, with 18 bases between them. Germline CDR1 is SGDLS and CDR2 is YYNGEE.

The sample comprised PBMCs or T cells enriched from blood (not recorded which). The V call is TRBV9, the J call TRBJ1-1, with a weak D call TRBD1 (5 bases). This clonotype was sampled from a woman in her forties with acute COVID-19. CDR3: CASSAGTHPSSEAFF. The CDR3 bases are TGTGCCAGCAGCGCAGGGACTCACCCTTCTTCTGAAGCTTTCTTT.